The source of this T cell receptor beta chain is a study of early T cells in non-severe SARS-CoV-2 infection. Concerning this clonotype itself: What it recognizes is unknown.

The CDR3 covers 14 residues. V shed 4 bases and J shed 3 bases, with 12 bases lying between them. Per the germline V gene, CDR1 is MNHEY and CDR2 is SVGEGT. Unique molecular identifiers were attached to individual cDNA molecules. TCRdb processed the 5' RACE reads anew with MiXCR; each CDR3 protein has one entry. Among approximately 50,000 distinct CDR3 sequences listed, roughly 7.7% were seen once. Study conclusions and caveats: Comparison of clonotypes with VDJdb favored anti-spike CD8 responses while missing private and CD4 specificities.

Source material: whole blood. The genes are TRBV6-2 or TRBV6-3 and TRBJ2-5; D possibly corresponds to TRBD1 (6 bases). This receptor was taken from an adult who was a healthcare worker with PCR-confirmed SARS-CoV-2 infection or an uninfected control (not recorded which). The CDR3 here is CASSWIRQEETQYF. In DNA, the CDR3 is TGTGCCAGCAGTTGGATACGACAGGAAGAGACCCAGTACTTC.